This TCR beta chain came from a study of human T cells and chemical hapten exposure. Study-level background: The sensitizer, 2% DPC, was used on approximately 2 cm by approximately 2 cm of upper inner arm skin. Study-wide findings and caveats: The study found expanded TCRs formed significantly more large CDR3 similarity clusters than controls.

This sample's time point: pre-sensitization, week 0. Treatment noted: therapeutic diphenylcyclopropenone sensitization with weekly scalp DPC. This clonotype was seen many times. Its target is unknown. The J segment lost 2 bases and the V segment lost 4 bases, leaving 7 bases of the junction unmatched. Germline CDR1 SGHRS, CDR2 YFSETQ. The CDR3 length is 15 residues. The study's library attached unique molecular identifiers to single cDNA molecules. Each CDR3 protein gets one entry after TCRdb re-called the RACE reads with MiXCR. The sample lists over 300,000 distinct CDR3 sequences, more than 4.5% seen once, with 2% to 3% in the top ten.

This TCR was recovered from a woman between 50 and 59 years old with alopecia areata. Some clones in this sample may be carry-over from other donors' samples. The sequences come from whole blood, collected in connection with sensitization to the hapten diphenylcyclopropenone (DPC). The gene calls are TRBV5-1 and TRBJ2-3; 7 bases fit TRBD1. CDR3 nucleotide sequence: TGCGCCAGCAGCAAGGACGGGACAGACACAGATACGCAGTATTTT. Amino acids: CASSKDGTDTDTQYF.